The clone carrying this TCR beta chain occurred many times. Its antigen is not identified. The investigators amplified TCR beta CDR3 regions from RNA transcripts. The HTBI primer set served for first-round RT-PCR of the TCR CDR3. MiXCR, run by TCRdb on the multiplex PCR reads, gives a single entry per CDR3 protein. The sample lists approximately 690,000 distinct CDR3 sequences; around 21% were seen once. These data belong to a study of T cells in Graves' hyperthyroidism and ophthalmopathy. CDR1 and CDR2 from the germline V gene are ENHRY and SYGVKD. The ends were cut back, 6 bases at V and 2 bases at J, with 8 bases in the middle. The CDR3 spans 12 residues. Uncontrolled infection, other autoimmune disease, pregnancy or lactation led to exclusion. Regarding the study as a whole: Ophthalmopathy got predicted by the model a median approximately 6.3 months before its onset.

The receptor was derived from a man younger than 45 with Graves' ophthalmopathy. This chain joins TRBV10-3 and TRBJ2-7; no firm D call. What was sequenced was blood. This chain's CDR3 is CAISRKPYEQYF. The CDR3 DNA reads TGTGCCATCAGCCGCAAGCCCTACGAGCAGTACTTC.